Here is one T cell receptor (delta chain) with its context. In this sample, this clone turned up many times. It lacks a known antigen. Nothing much larger sits one base from this clone, and base qualities are not available. This entry comes from a study of DNA immune sequencing with unique molecular identifiers (dated by TCRdb to between 2020 and 2021). General notes on the study: gammadelta T cells were enriched from buffy coats using immunomagnetic cell separation, and their genomic DNA was sequenced. The study developed and validated an ultrasensitive DNA-based TRD repertoire sequencing method using PCR-introduced unique molecular identifiers. To compare enriched with non-enriched material, approximately 99 ng of enriched gammadelta T-cell DNA and approximately 0.94 ug of non-enriched PBMC DNA were sequenced. Fluorescence-activated cell sorting was used to enrich gammadelta T cells from the PBMC of approximately 10 healthy people. Validation of the method was performed on synthetic reference molecules and on blood samples from healthy individuals. All donors were healthy people, and ten of the donors were profiled using sorted gammadelta T cells from peripheral blood.

Libraries were constructed by multiplex PCR. Genomic DNA was amplified with a 32-plex assay using primers for all 8 TRDV and 4 TRDJ genes covering the CDR3. A 12-nucleotide UMI was attached over approximately 3 barcoding PCR cycles, and a second PCR was then run with Illumina adapter primers. Libraries were purified with AMPure XP beads and quality-checked on a Fragment Analyzer with the HS NGS Fragment kit. The sequencing was run with an Illumina MiniSeq mid-output kit, including roughly 20% PhiX, and 150 cycles of paired-end reads. The paper's data handling went like this. Reads were processed with MIGEC version 1.2.9 to group reads by UMI and build error-corrected consensus sequences. Post-processing used modified VDJtools version 1.2.1 scripts and the tcR R package. Clones were re-identified by TCRdb from the public reads with CATT, and rows with the same DNA were merged. The V and J calls were determined by TCRdb, not by the authors. The sample contains some 4,500 delta-chain clones, roughly 12% of them found a single time. Roughly 52% of the sample belongs to the ten largest clones.

The CDR3 runs 18 residues from the cysteine to the phenylalanine. Only the CDR3 DNA is retained, 54 bases long and in frame from the first base. The germline V and J ends show losses of 1 base and 0 bases respectively, and no gene match explains 8 bases of the junction. The germline V gene yields GEAIGNYY for CDR1 and EKD for CDR2. What the work shows at the level of the full study, not this receptor alone: The primer-based approach cannot detect novel TRD sequences that are not targeted by the primers. TRD repertoire diversity differed among healthy donors, and several donors were highly oligoclonal, with the top 5 clonotypes making up more than half of productive molecules. Among clonotypes in healthy donors, TRDV2 paired with TRDJ1 was identified as the most common TRD rearrangement.

The chain couples TRDV2 to TRDJ2; 9 central bases correspond to TRDD3. This TCR was sampled from a human donor in good health. The sequenced material came from gamma-delta T cells enriched from blood buffy coat, or unenriched PBMCs (not recorded which). Read as DNA, the sequence is TGTGCCTGTGACACTCTGGGGGATCCCCATCCTTTGACAGCACAACTCTTCTTT. It is translated as CACDTLGDPHPLTAQLFF.